This entry describes one T cell receptor (beta chain). Antigen: not known. The PCR employed 60 Vbeta primers together with 13 Jbeta primers. Repertoires were generated with immunoSEQ multiplex PCR, while TCRdb's copy carries only in-frame clones and drops some. Of 15,000 to 20,000 clones in the sample, around 75% are singletons; the top ten hold about 3.8%. This sample was taken from a study of cytomegalovirus exposure and HLA in healthy donors. About the research overall: An early release of data contained about 85 million unique TCRs, which came from HLA-typed donors. Findings and limits, study-wide: TCR beta chain V- and J-gene trimming was linked, in a later analysis, to a missense variant in DCLRE1C.

This CDR3 has 12 residues. Germline V CDR1 and CDR2: SQVTM, ANQGSEA. V was shortened by 7 bases and J by 5 bases, with 14 bases between the two germline ends. The chain has TRBV29-1 and TRBJ2-5; D might be TRBD2 (5 bases). The TCR comes from a man aged 18 to 30 in good health and CMV-seronegative. The sequenced sample consisted of PBMCs. CDR3 coding DNA: TGCAGCGCAGATCAGACGGGGGAGACCCAGTACTTC. Its protein product is CSADQTGETQYF.